A single sample gave rise to the 28 T cell receptor beta chains below, sequenced in a study of T cell responses to AZD1222 COVID-19 vaccine. Some clones are missing from TCRdb's copy, which holds only in-frame ones; the method was immunoSEQ multiplex PCR. This sample yields 75,000 to 100,000 clones, of which over 85% are seen a single time; over 9.5% belongs to the top ten. The input for sequencing was peripheral blood, taken on day 0 of AZD1222 vaccination. The receptors were gathered from an adult in good health.

The V call is TRBV19, the J call TRBJ1-4; the D is unclear. CDR3 length equals 16 residues. Germline-derived CDR1 and CDR2 are LNHDA and SQIVND (reference sequence). Trimming pared 5 bases from V and 10 bases from J, leaving 23 bases between. The CDR3 sequence is CASSSQTTQYRGKLFF. DNA for the CDR3: TGTGCCAGTAGTTCCCAGACAACCCAGTATCGTGGAAAACTGTTTTTT.

This clone was picked up one time. The chain links TRBV10-2 to TRBJ2-7; 9 positions agree with TRBD1. The trim removed 5 bases at V and 4 bases at J, leaving 3 bases unmatched. Germline lookup yields CDR1 WSHSY and CDR2 SAAADI. There are 13 residues in the CDR3. Here the CDR3 DNA reads TGCGCCAGCAGTCAAGGACAGGGGTACGAGCAGTACTTC. It is translated as CASSQGQGYEQYF.

The J gene is TRBJ1-3, the V gene TRBV6-5; D remains unclear. Germline CDR1 MNHEY, CDR2 SVGAGI. The V end was cut by 0 bases, the J end by 4 bases, with 10 bases between. This CDR3 contains 15 residues. The CDR3 protein is CASSYSWKPGNTIYF. For the CDR3, the DNA is TGTGCCAGCAGTTACTCGTGGAAACCCGGAAACACCATATATTTT.

The chain combines TRBV29-1 with TRBJ2-1; the D is unclear. The germline CDR1 and CDR2 sequences are SQVTM and ANQGSEA. This CDR3 spans 12 amino acids. The V end was cut by 4 bases, the J end by 2 bases, with 6 bases between. CDR3 protein: CSVGGTYNEQFF. The DNA of the CDR3 is TGCAGCGTTGGCGGTACCTACAATGAGCAGTTCTTC.

The rearrangement links TRBV5-1 to TRBJ2-5; D gene ambiguous. Trimming removed 0 bases at V and 4 bases at J, with 10 bases between. The CDR3 consists of 14 residues. The V gene's germline CDR1 is SGHRS and CDR2 YFSETQ. In nucleotides, the CDR3 is TGCGCCAGCAGCTTGGAGATGGGTTCAGAGACCCAGTACTTC. Amino acids: CASSLEMGSETQYF.

This rearrangement joins TRBV3-1 (or the pseudogene TRBV3-2) to TRBJ1-1; D ambiguous. The CDR3 runs to 15 residues. The ends were cut back, 5 bases at V and 3 bases at J, with 16 bases in the middle. CDR1 and CDR2 (germline): LGHDT, YNNKEL (reference sequence). The CDR3: CASSFIGSTDTEAFF. CDR3 in DNA: TGTGCCAGCAGCTTTATTGGATCCACGGACACTGAAGCTTTCTTT.

This clone has a single count. V usage is TRBV5-8 and J usage is TRBJ1-1; 7 bases align to TRBD1. The CDR3 is 15 residues long. Germline-derived CDR1 and CDR2 are SGHTS and YDEGEE. After removal of 4 bases from V and 1 base from J, the junction contained 7 bases not matched to a gene. The CDR3 DNA reads TGTGCCAGCAGCCGACCGGACAGGTGGAACACTGAAGCTTTCTTT. Residues: CASSRPDRWNTEAFF.

This clone has more than one count but fewer than ten. The rearrangement joins TRBV4-3 to TRBJ2-1, with D perhaps TRBD2 (6 bases). Germline V lookup: CDR1 LGHNA, CDR2 YSLEER. V gave up 0 bases and J gave up 1 base, with 10 bases separating them. There are 16 residues in the CDR3. The CDR3 region is CASSQDPAGSYNEQFF. The CDR3 DNA reads as TGCGCCAGCAGCCAAGATCCAGCGGGTTCCTACAATGAGCAGTTCTTC.

The J gene is TRBJ1-3, the V gene TRBV23-1; 7 bases are a match to TRBD1. TRBV23-1 is noted as an ORF with a role that remains uncertain. The CDR3 runs to 17 residues. J lost 4 bases, V lost 5 bases, and 14 bases had no gene match. The CDR3 DNA reads as TGCGCCAGCAGTAGATCGACCGGACAGGAGAAAGGAAACACCATATATTTT. Its protein is CASSRSTGQEKGNTIYF.

The V gene is TRBV12-5, the J gene TRBJ1-2; D gene ambiguous. V lost 5 bases and J lost 0, with 10 bases in between. Germline lookup yields CDR1 LGHNT and CDR2 FRNRAP. The CDR3 length is 14 residues. Written as DNA, the CDR3 is TGTGCTAGTGGTGCTTCCGGGGCTAACTATGGCTACACCTTC. Amino acids: CASGASGANYGYTF.

The chain carries TRBV30 and TRBJ1-5; D unresolved. CDR1 is GTSNPN and CDR2 is SVGIG in the germline V gene (reference sequence). The CDR3 has 14 residues. Between the trimmed V and J ends, which lost 1 base and 6 bases, there was a span of 13 bases. Here the CDR3 reads CAWSEMARSQPQHF. CDR3 DNA sequence: TGTGCCTGGAGTGAAATGGCACGGAGTCAGCCCCAGCATTTT.

The chain couples TRBV19 to TRBJ2-7; D is uncertain. In germline, CDR1 is LNHDA, CDR2 SQIVND (reference sequence). V was trimmed by 5 bases and J by 3 bases, leaving 11 bases between them. The length of the CDR3 is 13 residues. The DNA of the CDR3 is TGTGCCAGTAGTGAGGACGGACGCTACGAGCAGTACTTC. It specifies CASSEDGRYEQYF. Based on the CDR3 plus reference TRBV19 and TRBJ2-7, the full variable domain is DGGITQSPKYLFRKEGQNVTLSCEQNLNHDAMYWYRQDPGQGLRLIYYSQIVNDFQKGDIAEGYSVSREKKESFPLTVTSAQKNPTAFYLCASSEDGRYEQYFGPGTRLTVT.

The chain has TRBV4-2 and TRBJ2-7; D not certain. Germline CDR1 LGHNA, CDR2 YNFKEQ. V gave up 0 bases and J gave up 4 bases, with 13 bases separating them. CDR3 length: 15 residues. This chain's CDR3 is CASSQETTRVYEQYF. The CDR3 bases are TGTGCCAGCAGCCAAGAAACTACCCGGGTATACGAGCAGTACTTC.

V gene TRBV15 combines with J gene TRBJ1-3; a possible D gene is TRBD1 (5 bases). Germline V gives CDR1 LNHNV, CDR2 YYDKDF (reference sequence). V lost 2 bases, J lost 3 bases, and 14 bases lay in between. The CDR3 has 16 amino acids. The chain's CDR3 is CATSRIKGTHGNTIYF. CDR3 sequence (DNA): TGTGCCACCAGCAGAATCAAGGGGACTCATGGAAACACCATATATTTT. Filled out from reference TRBV15 and TRBJ1-3, the complete variable domain reads DAMVIQNPRYQVTQFGKPVTLSCSQTLNHNVMYWYQQKSSQAPKLLFHYYDKDFNNEADTPDNFQSRRPNTSFCFLDIRSPGLGDTAMYLCATSRIKGTHGNTIYFGEGSWLTVV.

The rearrangement joins TRBV20-1 to TRBJ1-5; no definite D call. The CDR3 contains 14 residues. V gave up 3 bases and J gave up 1 base, with 10 bases separating them. CDR1 DFQATT and CDR2 SNEGSKA come from the germline V gene (reference sequence). CDR3 amino acids: CSASKGPSNQPQHF. The CDR3 region has the DNA TGCAGTGCTAGTAAGGGCCCGAGCAATCAGCCCCAGCATTTT.

The rearrangement joins TRBV5-1 to TRBJ2-7, with TRBD1 matching 8 bases. Losses at the gene ends were 4 bases for V and 2 bases for J; bases not matched to a gene: 5. CDR3 length: 14 residues. CDR1 SGHRS and CDR2 YFSETQ come from the germline V gene. CDR3 in amino acids: CASSLATGAYEQYF. CDR3 in DNA: TGCGCCAGCAGCCTAGCGACAGGGGCCTACGAGCAGTACTTC.

This chain connects TRBV28 to TRBJ1-5, with TRBD1 matching 8 bases. Trimming cost V 3 bases and J 0 bases; bases outside gene matches: 16. Germline V gene lookup returns CDR1 MDHEN and CDR2 SYDVKM. The CDR3 consists of 20 residues. The CDR3 region has the DNA TGTGCCAGCAGTTTCGTTCTTCGGACAGGGAGTCAAAATAGCAATCAGCCCCAGCATTTT. Protein sequence: CASSFVLRTGSQNSNQPQHF.

V usage is TRBV18 and J usage is TRBJ2-3; TRBD2 agrees at 10 bases. The germline V gene encodes CDR1 KGHSH and CDR2 LQKENI. The CDR3 is 16 residues long. Trimming at V came to 4 bases and at J to 3 bases, leaving 7 bases not matched to a gene. CDR3 sequence reads: CASSLRTSGATDTQYF. In DNA form, the CDR3 reads TGTGCCAGCTCACTACGAACTAGCGGGGCGACAGATACGCAGTATTTT.

J is TRBJ1-1 and V is TRBV19; D not resolved. This CDR3 has 13 amino acids. Germline lookup yields CDR1 LNHDA and CDR2 SQIVND (reference sequence). V lost 8 bases to trimming and J lost 11 bases, with 21 bases between them. The CDR3 reads CASQLNPGSTAFF. CDR3 nucleotide sequence: TGTGCCAGTCAACTTAACCCGGGCTCCACGGCTTTCTTT.

This chain connects TRBV9 to TRBJ2-1; tentative D call: TRBD2 (5 bases). The length of the CDR3 is 15 residues. Germline lookup yields CDR1 SGDLS and CDR2 YYNGEE. V was cut by 2 bases and J by 0 bases, with 9 bases left in between. The CDR3 sequence: CASSVEEFSYNEQFF. CDR3 DNA: TGTGCCAGCAGCGTGGAGGAGTTCTCCTACAATGAGCAGTTCTTC.

This rearrangement joins TRBV3-1 (or the pseudogene TRBV3-2) to TRBJ1-2, with D hard to call. The CDR3 runs 15 residues. V dropped 0 bases and J dropped 1 base, with 9 bases sitting between them. CDR1 and CDR2 from the germline V gene are LGHDT and YNNKEL (reference sequence). CDR3: CASSQDMLGNYGYTF. The CDR3 region has the DNA TGTGCCAGCAGCCAAGACATGTTAGGTAACTATGGCTACACCTTC.

The V gene is TRBV7-6, the J gene TRBJ2-5, with D possibly called TRBD1 or TRBD2 (5 bases each). This CDR3 spans 15 amino acids. Germline CDR1 and CDR2: SGHVS and FNYEAQ. Trimming left V 5 bases short and J 4 bases short, with 17 bases between. In DNA form, the CDR3 reads TGTGCCAGCAGCCCACCGGGACGATTGGCAGAGACCCAGTACTTC. Protein sequence: CASSPPGRLAETQYF.

The rearrangement uses TRBV6-5 and TRBJ2-7, with D possibly TRBD1 on 6 matching bases. The CDR3 sequence is 14 residues long. Trimming removed 2 bases from V and 2 bases from J, with 10 bases in between. Germline-derived CDR1 and CDR2 are MNHEY and SVGAGI. CDR3 bases: TGTGCCAGCAGTTACGGCGGACAGCCCTACGAGCAGTACTTC. It is translated as CASSYGGQPYEQYF.

This clone was observed a single time. The chain joins TRBV12-3 or TRBV12-4 to TRBJ2-3, with 10 bases identical to TRBD2. CDR3 size: 11 residues. The V gene end was trimmed by 6 bases and the J gene end by 11 bases; junction bases not matched to a gene: 2. Here the CDR3 DNA reads TGTGCCAGCAGCCGACTAGCGGGGCAGTATTTT. Its protein is CASSRLAGQYF.

The chain employs TRBV14 and TRBJ2-3; D not certain. V shed 4 bases and J shed 6 bases, with 8 bases lying between them. From germline, CDR1 is SGHDN and CDR2 FVKESK. This CDR3 contains 12 residues. The CDR3 nucleotides are TGTGCCAGCAGCCCCTTTCGGGATACGCAGTATTTT. Its translation: CASSPFRDTQYF.

The chain joins TRBV6-5 to TRBJ2-1; no clear D gene. Between the trimmed V and J ends, which lost 10 bases and 8 bases, there was a span of 12 bases. This CDR3 is built from 11 residues. Germline values: CDR1 MNHEY, CDR2 SVGAGI. CDR3 in amino acids: CATLFGDEQFF. The CDR3 DNA is TGTGCCACCCTTTTTGGAGATGAGCAGTTCTTC.

The gene calls are TRBV25-1 and TRBJ2-2; D is possibly TRBD1 or TRBD2 (5 bases each). The length of the CDR3 is 18 residues. Trimming left V 0 bases short and J 4 bases short, with 18 bases between. The germline CDR1 and CDR2 sequences are MGHDK and SYGVNS. The CDR3 is CASSEYTGRGAATGELFF. In DNA, the CDR3 is TGTGCCAGCAGTGAATATACGGGGAGAGGGGCGGCCACCGGGGAGCTGTTTTTT. Together with reference TRBV25-1 and TRBJ2-2, the CDR3 gives the full variable domain: EADIYQTPRYLVIGTGKKITLECSQTMGHDKMYWYQQDPGMELHLIHYSYGVNSTEKGDLSSESTVSRIRTEHFPLTLESARPSHTSQYLCASSEYTGRGAATGELFFGEGSRLTVL.

The chain links TRBV19 to TRBJ1-3, with D perhaps TRBD1 (5 bases). The germline CDR1 and CDR2 sequences are LNHDA and SQIVND (reference sequence). The V end lost 7 bases, the J end lost 2 bases, and 18 bases lay between the germline ends. This CDR3 region has 16 residues. The CDR3 sequence: CASNPRLRDPGNTIYF. CDR3 nucleotides: TGTGCCAGTAATCCACGACTCAGGGACCCTGGAAACACCATATATTTT.